The 18 T cell receptor beta chains reported below all come from one sample, sequenced in a study of blood T cell repertoires in COVID-19 (dated by TCRdb to about 2020). The library relied on the immunoSEQ multiplex PCR assay. TCRdb took over this immuneACCESS table, retaining in-frame rearrangements with V and J assigned. Such tables are incomplete; in checked studies, under half of the missing clones stem from an unresolved V gene, and the remainder is unexplained. In all, the sample holds fewer than 300,000 clones, and 80% to 90% of those were seen once. 1.5% of the sample is held by the ten biggest clonotypes. Sequencing was carried out using peripheral blood. The origin of the receptors is a woman in her thirties or forties who had recovered from COVID-19.

CDR3: CASREADLWTGGNTGELFF. Here the CDR3 DNA reads TGTGCCAGCAGGGAGGCGGACCTATGGACAGGAGGGAACACCGGGGAGCTGTTTTTT. The V gene is TRBV2, the J gene TRBJ2-2, with TRBD1 identical over 7 bases. The CDR3 totals 19 residues. V gave up 6 bases and J gave up 1 base; unmatched junction bases: 17. Germline values: CDR1 SNHLY, CDR2 FYNNEI.

DNA of the CDR3: TGCGCCAGCAGCCTAACGACAGGGGTTAGCAATCAGCCCCAGCATTTT. It codes for CASSLTTGVSNQPQHF. This sequence joins TRBV5-1 and TRBJ1-5; 8 nucleotides agree with TRBD1. The CDR3 has 16 amino acids. CDR1 SGHRS and CDR2 YFSETQ come from the germline V gene. V trimming: 4 bases; J trimming: 0 bases; junction bases outside the gene matches: 6.

This chain links TRBV4-3 with TRBJ2-1; no reliable D call. The V gene's germline CDR1 is LGHNA and CDR2 YSLEER. Trimming removed 0 bases at V and 5 bases at J, with 8 bases between. The CDR3 has 14 amino acids. The CDR3, as DNA: TGCGCCAGCAGCCAAGATTACAGAGACAATGAGCAGTTCTTC. Translating gives CASSQDYRDNEQFF.

The chain uses TRBV12-3 or TRBV12-4 and TRBJ1-6; no reliable D call. The CDR3 loop spans 13 amino acids. With 1 base removed from V and 9 bases from J, the gap between germline ends came to 7 bases. The CDR3, as DNA: TGTGCCAGCAGTTTAGAAGTCGGTTCACCCCTCCACTTT. Its protein is CASSLEVGSPLHF.

Only a few counts were recorded for this clone. This rearrangement joins TRBV11-2 to TRBJ2-7; 9 positions match TRBD1. The CDR3 consists of 13 residues. CDR1 is SGHAT and CDR2 is FQNNGV in the germline V gene. Trimming at V came to 5 bases and at J to 7 bases, leaving 6 bases not matched to a gene. CDR3 amino acids: CASSRDRASEQYF. CDR3 in DNA: TGTGCCAGCAGCCGGGACAGGGCTTCGGAGCAGTACTTC.

This rearrangement joins TRBV10-3 to TRBJ2-7; 7 bases line up with TRBD2. CDR3 size: 14 residues. V dropped 10 bases and J dropped 0; count of bases not matched to a gene: 9. Germline V gives CDR1 ENHRY, CDR2 SYGVKD. Here the CDR3 reads CASHSGESSYEQYF. In DNA, the CDR3 is TGTGCCAGCCACAGCGGGGAGAGCTCCTACGAGCAGTACTTC.

The table lists this clone with a count of one. The chain is built from TRBV2 and TRBJ1-1; 7 nucleotides agree with TRBD1. The V gene end was trimmed by 7 bases and the J gene end by 7 bases; junction bases not matched to a gene: 18. Germline CDR1 reads SNHLY; CDR2 reads FYNNEI. This CDR3 region has 16 residues. This chain's CDR3 is CASTPHEVTGSFEAFF. The CDR3 bases are TGTGCCAGCACCCCCCATGAAGTGACAGGGAGTTTTGAAGCTTTCTTT. Drawing the rest from reference TRBV2 and TRBJ1-1, the complete variable domain is EPEVTQTPSHQVTQMGQEVILRCVPISNHLYFYWYRQILGQKVEFLVSFYNNEISEKSEIFDDQFSVERPDGSNFTLKIRSTKLEDSAMYFCASTPHEVTGSFEAFFGQGTRLTVV.

V and J are TRBV19 and TRBJ2-3, with D possibly being TRBD1 (6 bases). Trimming shortened V by 5 bases and J by 6 bases, and 12 bases separated the two germline ends. Germline V CDR1 and CDR2: LNHDA, SQIVND (reference sequence). CDR3 size: 13 residues. The CDR3 here is CASSLTGLDTQYF. The CDR3 region has the DNA TGTGCCAGTAGTCTTACAGGGTTGGATACGCAGTATTTT.

This chain connects TRBV3-1 (or the pseudogene TRBV3-2) to TRBJ1-2; 7 nucleotides match TRBD1. There are 15 residues in the CDR3. V shed 1 base, J shed 5 bases, and the junction held 7 bases outside the gene matches. Germline CDR1 reads LGHDT; CDR2 reads YNNKEL (reference sequence). CDR3 sequence: CASSQVDREYYGYTF. The CDR3 DNA sequence: TGTGCCAGCAGCCAAGTAGACAGGGAATATTATGGCTACACCTTC.

In DNA, the CDR3 is TGCGCCAGCAGCCAAGTTATTTCAGGGGTTGGGGCCCAGCATTTT. It is translated as CASSQVISGVGAQHF. The chain has TRBV4-1 and TRBJ1-5, with D tentatively TRBD1 (6 bases). Germline V gives CDR1 MGHRA, CDR2 YSYEKL. The V and J ends lost 1 base and 11 bases respectively, with 18 bases between them. The CDR3 is 15 amino acids.

The rearrangement links TRBV28 to TRBJ1-2; 7 positions agree with TRBD1. The J segment lost 4 bases and the V segment lost 0 bases, leaving 8 bases of the junction unmatched. Germline lookup yields CDR1 MDHEN and CDR2 SYDVKM. This CDR3 has 16 amino acids. CDR3 nucleotides: TGTGCCAGCAGTTTATGGGCCCCGGACAGGAGCTATGGCTACACCTTC. Amino acids: CASSLWAPDRSYGYTF.

The rearrangement links TRBV18 to TRBJ2-3; 10 positions match TRBD1. CDR1 KGHSH and CDR2 LQKENI come from the germline V gene. After removal of 2 bases from V and 1 base from J, the junction contained 3 bases not matched to a gene. This CDR3 spans 16 amino acids. CDR3 in DNA: TGTGCCAGCTCACCAGCCGGGACAGGGGGCACAGATACGCAGTATTTT. Amino acids: CASSPAGTGGTDTQYF.

The V call is TRBV7-8, the J call TRBJ2-2; TRBD2 is a possible D gene (5 bases). Germline CDR1 and CDR2: SGHVS and FQNEAQ. The length of the CDR3 is 15 residues. The V gene lost 4 bases and the J gene lost 4 bases, with 13 bases spanning the gap. CDR3 protein: CASSSAYGLTGELFF. Written as DNA, the CDR3 is TGTGCCAGCAGCTCCGCGTATGGACTCACCGGGGAGCTGTTTTTT.

This clone was seen only once. The gene calls are TRBV6-5 and TRBJ2-3, with TRBD1 as a possible D gene (5 bases). Germline loops: CDR1 MNHEY, CDR2 SVGAGI. The CDR3 totals 13 residues. V was pared by 6 bases and J by 3 bases, with 10 bases between. In nucleotides, the CDR3 is TGTGCCAGCAGCGACACAGGAACAGATACGCAGTATTTT. It is translated as CASSDTGTDTQYF.

V and J are TRBV11-2 and TRBJ1-4, with D uncertain. This CDR3 region has 19 residues. The germline V gene encodes CDR1 SGHAT and CDR2 FQNNGV. The V end lost 8 bases, the J end lost 0 bases, and 25 bases lay between the germline ends. The CDR3 spells CASSASLLYGAATNEKLFF. CDR3 DNA sequence: TGTGCCAGCTCGGCCAGTCTCCTGTACGGAGCGGCAACTAATGAAAAACTGTTTTTT.

The genes are TRBV3-1 (or the pseudogene TRBV3-2) and TRBJ1-5, with D unresolved. Trimming pared 3 bases from V and 7 bases from J, leaving 10 bases between. Germline CDR1 is LGHDT and CDR2 is YNNKEL (reference sequence). The CDR3 is 13 residues long. The CDR3 DNA sequence: TGTGCCAGCAGCCAGTCGTCGGGACAGCCCCAGCATTTT. This encodes CASSQSSGQPQHF.

The chain recombines TRBV7-9 with TRBJ2-5, with 14 positions matching TRBD2. This CDR3 has 18 residues. Unmatched junction bases numbered 11, after V lost 4 bases and J lost 4 bases. CDR1 is SEHNR and CDR2 is FQNEAQ in the germline V gene (reference sequence). DNA for the CDR3: TGTGCCAGCAGCTCCAGACTAGCGGGGGGGCTATTAGGAGAGACCCAGTACTTC. Its translation is CASSSRLAGGLLGETQYF. Full variable domain (missing parts from reference TRBV7-9 and TRBJ2-5): DTGVSQNPRHKITKRGQNVTFRCDPISEHNRLYWYRQTLGQGPEFLTYFQNEAQLEKSRLLSDRFSAERPKGSFSTLEIQRTEQGDSAMYLCASSSRLAGGLLGETQYFGPGTRLLVL.

The rearrangement links TRBV18 to TRBJ2-3; a weak D match, TRBD2 (5 bases). V dropped 1 base and J dropped 1 base, with 9 bases sitting between them. The CDR3 is 15 amino acids. Germline V gene data show CDR1 as KGHSH and CDR2 as LQKENI. This chain's CDR3 is CASSPRRAGTDTQYF. The CDR3 region has the DNA TGTGCCAGCTCACCACGCCGAGCGGGCACAGATACGCAGTATTTT.